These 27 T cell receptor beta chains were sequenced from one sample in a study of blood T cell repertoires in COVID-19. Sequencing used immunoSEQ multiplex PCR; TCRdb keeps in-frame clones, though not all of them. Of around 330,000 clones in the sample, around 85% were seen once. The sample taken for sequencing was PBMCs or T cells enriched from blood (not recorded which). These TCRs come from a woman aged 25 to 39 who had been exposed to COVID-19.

This CDR3 is CASSLSPDRRAYEQYF. DNA for the CDR3: TGTGCCAGCAGTTTAAGTCCGGACAGGCGGGCCTACGAGCAGTACTTC. V gene TRBV27 combines with J gene TRBJ2-7; 7 nucleotides align to TRBD1. The CDR3 consists of 16 residues. Germline-derived CDR1 and CDR2 are MNHEY and SMNVEV (reference sequence). The V gene end was trimmed by 2 bases and the J gene end by 2 bases; junction bases not matched to a gene: 9.

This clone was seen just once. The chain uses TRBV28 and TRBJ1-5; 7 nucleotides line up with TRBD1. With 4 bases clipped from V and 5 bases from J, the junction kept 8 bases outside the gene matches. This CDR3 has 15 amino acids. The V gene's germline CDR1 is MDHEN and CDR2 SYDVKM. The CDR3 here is CASSYPQGTDQPQHF. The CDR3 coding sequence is TGTGCCAGCAGTTATCCACAGGGGACAGATCAGCCCCAGCATTTT.

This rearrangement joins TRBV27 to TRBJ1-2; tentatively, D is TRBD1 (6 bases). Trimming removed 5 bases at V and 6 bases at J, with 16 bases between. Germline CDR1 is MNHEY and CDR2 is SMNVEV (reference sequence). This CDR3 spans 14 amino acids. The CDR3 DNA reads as TGTGCCAGCAGTACCTTTACAGGGAGCCATGGCTACACCTTC. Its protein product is CASSTFTGSHGYTF.

The CDR3 reads CASSEDAGVNEQFF. CDR3 in DNA: TGTGCCAGCAGCGAAGATGCAGGGGTCAATGAGCAGTTCTTC. This sequence joins TRBV5-4 and TRBJ2-1; maybe TRBD1 (6 bases). From germline, CDR1 is SGHNT and CDR2 YYREEE (reference sequence). The CDR3 totals 14 residues. V was shortened by 4 bases and J by 6 bases, with 14 bases between the two germline ends.

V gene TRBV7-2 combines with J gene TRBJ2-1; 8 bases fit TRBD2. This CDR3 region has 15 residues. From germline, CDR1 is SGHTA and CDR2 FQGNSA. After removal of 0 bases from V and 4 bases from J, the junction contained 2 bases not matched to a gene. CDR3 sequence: CASSLASSGYNEQFF. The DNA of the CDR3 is TGTGCCAGCAGCTTAGCGTCTAGCGGGTACAATGAGCAGTTCTTC.

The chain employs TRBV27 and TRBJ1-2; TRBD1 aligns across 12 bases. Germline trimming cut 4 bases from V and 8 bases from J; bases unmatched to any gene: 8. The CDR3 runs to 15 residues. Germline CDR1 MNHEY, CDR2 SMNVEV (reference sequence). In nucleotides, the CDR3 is TGTGCCAGCAGTTCCAGGGGACAGGGGGCGCGCGGCTACACCTTC. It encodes CASSSRGQGARGYTF.

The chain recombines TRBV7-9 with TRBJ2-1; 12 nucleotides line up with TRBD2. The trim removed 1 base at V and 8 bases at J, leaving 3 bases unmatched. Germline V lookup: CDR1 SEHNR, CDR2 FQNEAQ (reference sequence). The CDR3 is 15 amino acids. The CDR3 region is CASSLDSSGRDEQFF. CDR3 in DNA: TGTGCCAGCAGCTTAGACTCTAGCGGGAGGGATGAGCAGTTCTTC.

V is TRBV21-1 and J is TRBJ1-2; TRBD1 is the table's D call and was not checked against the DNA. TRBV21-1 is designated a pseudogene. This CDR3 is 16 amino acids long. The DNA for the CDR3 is TGTGCCAGCAGCAAAGAGATGACAGGGAGTAACTATGGCTACACCTTC. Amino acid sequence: CASSKEMTGSNYGYTF.

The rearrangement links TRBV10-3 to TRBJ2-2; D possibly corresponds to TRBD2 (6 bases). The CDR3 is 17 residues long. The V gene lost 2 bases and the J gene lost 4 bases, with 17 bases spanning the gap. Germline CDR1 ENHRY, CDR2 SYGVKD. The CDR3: CAISEPVGGLVTGELFF. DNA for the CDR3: TGTGCCATCAGTGAGCCCGTGGGGGGTTTGGTCACCGGGGAGCTGTTTTTT.

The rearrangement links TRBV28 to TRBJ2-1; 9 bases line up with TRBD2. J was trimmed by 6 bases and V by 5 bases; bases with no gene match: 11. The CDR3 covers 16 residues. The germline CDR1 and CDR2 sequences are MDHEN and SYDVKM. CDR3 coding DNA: TGTGCCAGCAGTCTCGTAACGGGACTAGCAAGCAATGAGCAGTTCTTC. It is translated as CASSLVTGLASNEQFF.

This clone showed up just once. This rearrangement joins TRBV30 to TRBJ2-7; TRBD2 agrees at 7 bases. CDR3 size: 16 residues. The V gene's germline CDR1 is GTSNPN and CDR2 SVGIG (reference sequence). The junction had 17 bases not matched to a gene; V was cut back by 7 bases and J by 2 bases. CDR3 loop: CALALRDYQSPYEQYF. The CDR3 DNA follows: TGTGCCTTGGCCCTTCGGGACTATCAGTCCCCCTACGAGCAGTACTTC.

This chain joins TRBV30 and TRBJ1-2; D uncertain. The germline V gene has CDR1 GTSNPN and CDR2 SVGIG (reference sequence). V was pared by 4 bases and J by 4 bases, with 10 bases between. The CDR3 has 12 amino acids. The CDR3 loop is CAWTRRFYGYTF. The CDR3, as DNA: TGTGCCTGGACACGGCGGTTCTATGGCTACACCTTC.

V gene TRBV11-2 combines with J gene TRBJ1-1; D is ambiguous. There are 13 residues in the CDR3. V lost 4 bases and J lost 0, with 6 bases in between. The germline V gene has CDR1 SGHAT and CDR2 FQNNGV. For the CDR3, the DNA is TGTGCCAGCAGCTCTCGGTTGAACACTGAAGCTTTCTTT. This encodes CASSSRLNTEAFF.

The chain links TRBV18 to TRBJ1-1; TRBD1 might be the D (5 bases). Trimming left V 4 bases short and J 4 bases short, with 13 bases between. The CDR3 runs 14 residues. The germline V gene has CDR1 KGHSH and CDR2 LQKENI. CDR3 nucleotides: TGTGCCAGCTCACTCCGAGAAGGGGTCACTGAAGCTTTCTTT. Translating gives CASSLREGVTEAFF.

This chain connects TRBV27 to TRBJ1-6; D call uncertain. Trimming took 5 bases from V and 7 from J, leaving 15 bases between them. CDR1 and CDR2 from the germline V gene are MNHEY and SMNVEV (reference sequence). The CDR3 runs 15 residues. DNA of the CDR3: TGTGCCAGCAGTGTTACAACCAGGCGAAATTCACCCCTCCACTTT. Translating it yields CASSVTTRRNSPLHF.

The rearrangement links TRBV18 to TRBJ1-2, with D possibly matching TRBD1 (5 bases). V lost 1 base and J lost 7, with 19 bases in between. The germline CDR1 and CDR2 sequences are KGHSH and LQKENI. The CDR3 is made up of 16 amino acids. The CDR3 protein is CASSPRRGGDRSGYTF. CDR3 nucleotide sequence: TGTGCCAGCTCACCACGTCGCGGGGGGGATCGGTCTGGCTACACCTTC.

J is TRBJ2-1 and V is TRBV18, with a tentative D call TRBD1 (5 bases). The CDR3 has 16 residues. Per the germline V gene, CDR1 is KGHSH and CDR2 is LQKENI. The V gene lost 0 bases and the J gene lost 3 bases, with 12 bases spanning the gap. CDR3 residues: CASSPPQGTIYNEQFF. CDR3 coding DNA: TGTGCCAGCTCACCACCCCAGGGCACTATCTACAATGAGCAGTTCTTC.

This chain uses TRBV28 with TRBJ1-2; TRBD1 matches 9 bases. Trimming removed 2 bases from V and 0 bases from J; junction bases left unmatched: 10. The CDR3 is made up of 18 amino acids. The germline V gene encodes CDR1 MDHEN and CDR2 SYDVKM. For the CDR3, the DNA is TGTGCCAGCAGTTTAATGGGACAGGGTCAACGGGCTAACTATGGCTACACCTTC. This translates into CASSLMGQGQRANYGYTF.

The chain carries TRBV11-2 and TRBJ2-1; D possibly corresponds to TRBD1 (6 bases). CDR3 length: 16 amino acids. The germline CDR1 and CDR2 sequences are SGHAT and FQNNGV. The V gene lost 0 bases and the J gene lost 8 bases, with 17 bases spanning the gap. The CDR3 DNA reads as TGTGCCAGCAGCTTAGAGGTCCGGACAGTTCAATATGAGCAGTTCTTC. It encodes CASSLEVRTVQYEQFF.

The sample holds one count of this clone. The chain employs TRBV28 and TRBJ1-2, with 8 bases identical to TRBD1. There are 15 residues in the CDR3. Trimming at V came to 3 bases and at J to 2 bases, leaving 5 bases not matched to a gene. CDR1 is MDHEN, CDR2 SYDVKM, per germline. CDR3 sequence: CASSFRTGRNYGYTF. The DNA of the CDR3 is TGTGCCAGCAGTTTTAGGACAGGGAGGAACTATGGCTACACCTTC.

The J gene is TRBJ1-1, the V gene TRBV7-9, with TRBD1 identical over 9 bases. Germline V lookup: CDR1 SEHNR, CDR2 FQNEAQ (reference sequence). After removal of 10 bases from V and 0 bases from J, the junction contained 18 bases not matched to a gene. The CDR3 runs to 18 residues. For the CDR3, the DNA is TGTGCCACCAAGTTGACCGGGACAGGGACACCTGTGAACACTGAAGCTTTCTTT. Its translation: CATKLTGTGTPVNTEAFF.

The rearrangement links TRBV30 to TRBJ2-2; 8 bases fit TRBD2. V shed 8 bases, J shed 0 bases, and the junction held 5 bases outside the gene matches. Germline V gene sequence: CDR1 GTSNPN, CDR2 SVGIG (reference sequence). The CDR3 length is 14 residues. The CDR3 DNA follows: TGTGCCGGAAAGCGGGGGCCGAACACCGGGGAGCTGTTTTTT. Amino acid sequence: CAGKRGPNTGELFF.

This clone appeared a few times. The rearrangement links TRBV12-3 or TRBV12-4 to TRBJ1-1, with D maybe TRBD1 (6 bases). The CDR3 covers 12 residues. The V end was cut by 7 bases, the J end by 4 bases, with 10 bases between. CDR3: CASIGGATEAFF. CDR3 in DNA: TGTGCCAGCATAGGGGGAGCCACTGAAGCTTTCTTT.

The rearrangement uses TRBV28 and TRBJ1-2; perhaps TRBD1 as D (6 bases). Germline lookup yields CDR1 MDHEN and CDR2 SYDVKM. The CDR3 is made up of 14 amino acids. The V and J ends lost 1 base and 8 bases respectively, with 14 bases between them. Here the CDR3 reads CASSLFRGTEGYTF. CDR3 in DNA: TGTGCCAGCAGTTTATTCAGGGGAACCGAAGGCTACACCTTC.

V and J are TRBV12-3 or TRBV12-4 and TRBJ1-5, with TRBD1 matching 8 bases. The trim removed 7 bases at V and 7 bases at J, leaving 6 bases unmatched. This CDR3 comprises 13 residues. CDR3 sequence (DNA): TGTGCCAGCAAAGGACAGGGTGAACAGCCCCAGCATTTT. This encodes CASKGQGEQPQHF.

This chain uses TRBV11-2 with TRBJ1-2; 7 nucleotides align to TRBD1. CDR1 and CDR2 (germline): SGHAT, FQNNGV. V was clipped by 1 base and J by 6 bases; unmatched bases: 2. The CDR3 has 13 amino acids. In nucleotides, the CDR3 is TGTGCCAGCAGCTTAGGGACAGGCGATGGCTACACCTTC. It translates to CASSLGTGDGYTF.

The CDR3 here is CASSPPPSRGGYEQYF. Written as DNA, the CDR3 is TGTGCCAGCTCACCACCGCCAAGTCGGGGAGGCTACGAGCAGTACTTC. This rearrangement joins TRBV18 to TRBJ2-7; maybe TRBD2 (6 bases). Trimming took 0 bases from V and 3 from J, leaving 15 bases between them. Germline CDR1 is KGHSH and CDR2 is LQKENI. The CDR3 contains 16 residues. Full variable domain (remainder filled in from reference TRBV18 and TRBJ2-7): NAGVMQNPRHLVRRRGQEARLRCSPMKGHSHVYWYRQLPEEGLKFMVYLQKENIIDESGMPKERFSAEFPKEGPSILRIQQVVRGDSAAYFCASSPPPSRGGYEQYFGPGTRLTVT.